This TCR beta chain emerged from a study of post-analysis software for immune sequencing data. Study-level findings and limits: About 5 TRBV segments, including TRBV5-6, TRBV5-1 and TRBV20-1, were more frequent in patients than controls.

TCR beta cDNA libraries included unique molecular identifiers. TCRdb called the PCR reads again in MiXCR, with one record for every CDR3 protein. This sample has roughly 430,000 distinct CDR3 sequences; roughly 40% occur once, and the top ten carry 6.5% to 8%. Remarks on this clonotype: Its antigen is undetermined.

The V segment lost 2 bases and the J segment 3 bases; nucleotides outside the gene matches: 7. This CDR3 is 16 amino acids long. This TCR came from a girl between 2 and 10 years old with multiple sclerosis. The gene calls are TRBV12-3 or TRBV12-4 and TRBJ1-5, with TRBD1 matching over 7 bases. The sample was blood. The CDR3 sequence: CASSLSGRGDNQPQHF. DNA for the CDR3: TGTGCCAGCAGTTTATCGGGCAGGGGGGACAATCAGCCCCAGCATTTT.